This TCR beta chain was identified in a study of CD4 T cells in relation to SARS-CoV-2 and coronaviruses. Study-wide background: After roughly 9 days of antigen culture, PBMC TCR beta CDR3s were sequenced.

Germline V lookup: CDR1 ENHRY, CDR2 SYGVKD. The CDR3 extends over 12 amino acids. V gave up 4 bases and J gave up 5 bases, with 8 bases separating them. Sequenced by immunoSEQ multiplex PCR; TCRdb stores in-frame clones only, minus some. The data contain 43,000 or so clones, around 79% of them singletons. With regard to this clone: What it recognizes is unknown.

CD4 enrichment then naive enrichment separated naive from memory CD4+ cells. 9.4 x 10^4 or so naive or memory CD4+ cells were cultured with CEF peptides for about 10 days. Overall study results and limits: Culture-expanded clones reflect memory recall rather than primary priming during culture.

The V call is TRBV10-3, the J call TRBJ2-5; D may correspond to TRBD1 or TRBD2 (5 bases each). The specimen was naive CD4+ T cells from PBMCs, cultured in vitro. Subset indicated: naive CD4+ T cells isolated by negative enrichment. The origin of this receptor is an adult with COVID-19. The CDR3 region is CAISGREETQYF. The CDR3 DNA sequence: TGTGCCATCAGTGGCAGGGAGGAGACCCAGTACTTC.